This T cell receptor beta chain is drawn from a study of tumor-infiltrating lymphocytes in primary liver carcinoma. Study-wide background: Through surgical resection, the patients' primary liver carcinoma was treated. Among the tumors, stages were T1-T3 N0M0 and sizes roughly 4.2 to 11 cm.

The CDR3 is 13 residues long. Germline V CDR1 and CDR2: MNHNS, SASEGT. Study-level findings and limits: Tumor top-250-clone fraction significantly exceeded that of blood (p = 0.039).

Unsorted whole blood yielded blood RNA, and germline DNA was extracted as well. None of the patients had received treatment, and all had chronic HBV infection. Concerning this clonotype: Its antigen is unidentified. A read error may account for a junction end that differs from germline.

From 400 to 550 ng total RNA, TCR beta cDNA was generated with a primer in the constant region. Each TCR beta library was derived from three nested multiplex PCR rounds that employed slightly modified ARM-PCR. Researchers ran the first two PCR rounds for ten to eleven cycles each with TRBV1-TRBV30 forward primers and a C-beta reverse primer. TCRdb fed the multiplex PCR reads into MiXCR, producing one record per CDR3 protein. The sample lists 320,000 or so distinct CDR3 sequences; approximately 65% were seen once. The chain links TRBV6-1 to TRBJ2-3; D might be TRBD2 (6 bases). The clonotype comes from a man between 35 and 55 years old with primary liver carcinoma and hepatitis B virus infection. The sequencing input was peripheral blood. The CDR3 DNA reads as TGTGCCAGCAGTGATATCGGGACTGATACGCATTATTTT. Residues: CASSDIGTDTHYF.